The clone carrying this T cell receptor beta chain was observed at least ten times. Its antigen is as yet unknown. These data belong to a study of T cells in Graves' hyperthyroidism and ophthalmopathy. Trimming left V 5 bases short and J 2 bases short, with 9 bases between. The germline gives CDR1 GTSNPN, CDR2 SVGIG (reference sequence). This CDR3 comprises 12 residues. The diagnostic basis comprised clinical symptoms, serum thyroxine and TRAb, thyroid ultrasound and orbital computed tomography. This sample holds PBMCs from less than 11 ml fresh peripheral blood. Study-level points and caveats: Blood also held most thyroid clonotypes expanded beyond 0.001. A 13 V-J model separated ophthalmopathy from stable hyperthyroidism.

RNA transcripts yielded amplified TCR beta CDR3 regions. When the TCR CDR3 underwent first-round RT-PCR, the HTBI primer set was used. TCRdb re-called the multiplex PCR reads through MiXCR, storing one row per CDR3 protein. The repertoire holds some 700,000 distinct CDR3 sequences, with around 16% as singletons. The TCR originated in a man aged 45-60 years with Graves' hyperthyroidism. Sequences were obtained from blood. The V call is TRBV30, the J call TRBJ1-2, with D maybe TRBD1 (5 bases). In nucleotides, the CDR3 is TGTGCCTGGGGCCGACAGAACTATGGCTACACCTTC. It yields the protein CAWGRQNYGYTF.